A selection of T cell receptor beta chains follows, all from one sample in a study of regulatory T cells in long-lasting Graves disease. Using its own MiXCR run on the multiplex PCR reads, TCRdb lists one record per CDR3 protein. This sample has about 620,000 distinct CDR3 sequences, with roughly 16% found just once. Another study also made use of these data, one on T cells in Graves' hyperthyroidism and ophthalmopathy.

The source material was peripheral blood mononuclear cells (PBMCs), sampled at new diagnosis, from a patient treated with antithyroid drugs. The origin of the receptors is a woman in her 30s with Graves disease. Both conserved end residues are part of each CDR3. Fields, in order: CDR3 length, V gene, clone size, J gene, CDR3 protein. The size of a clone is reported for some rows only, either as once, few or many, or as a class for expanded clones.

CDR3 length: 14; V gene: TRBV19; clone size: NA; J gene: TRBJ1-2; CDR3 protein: CASSGDRGQHGYTF
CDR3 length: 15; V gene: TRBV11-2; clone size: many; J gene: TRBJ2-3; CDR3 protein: CASSRGQGEADTQYF
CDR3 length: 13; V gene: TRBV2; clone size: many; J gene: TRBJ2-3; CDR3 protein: CASRYPEGDTQYF
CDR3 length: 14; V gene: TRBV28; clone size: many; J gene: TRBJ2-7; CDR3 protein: CASSLPGTAYEQYF
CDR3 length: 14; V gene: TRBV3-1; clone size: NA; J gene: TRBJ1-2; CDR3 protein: CASSASRGSYGYTF
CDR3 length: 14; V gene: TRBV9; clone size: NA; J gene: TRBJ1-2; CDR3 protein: CASSGKDSLYGYTF
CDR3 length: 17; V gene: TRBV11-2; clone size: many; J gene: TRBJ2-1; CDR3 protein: CASSLNLGGTGGNEQFF
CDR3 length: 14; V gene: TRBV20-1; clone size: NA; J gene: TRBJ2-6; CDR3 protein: CSASPDSGVNVLTF
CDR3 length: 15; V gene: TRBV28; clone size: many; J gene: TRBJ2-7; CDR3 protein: CASLPGGGKGYEQYF
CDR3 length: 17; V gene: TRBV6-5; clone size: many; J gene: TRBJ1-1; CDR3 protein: CASSSRDRGVVNTEAFF
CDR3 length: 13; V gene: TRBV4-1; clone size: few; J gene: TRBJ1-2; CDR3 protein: CASSQPDRSSGTF
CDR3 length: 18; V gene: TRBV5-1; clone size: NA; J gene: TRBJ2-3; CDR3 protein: CASSLDPKLAGGFGAQYF